The 3 T cell receptor beta chains given below trace back to one sample, sequenced in a study of T-cell memory formation after mild COVID-19. TCRdb ran MiXCR on the 5' RACE reads and lists one entry per CDR3 protein. The table lists 400,000 to 450,000 distinct CDR3 sequences, about 20% of them singletons. The source material was PBMCs or a T cell subset sorted from them (not recorded which). These receptors came from a man between 18 and 35 years old who had mild COVID-19 (a few samples of this study predate the infection). Cell type and time point are not known.

This clonotype came up many times. J is TRBJ1-5 and V is TRBV12-3 or TRBV12-4; D uncertain. The CDR3 consists of 13 residues. V lost 1 base and J lost 6, with 7 bases in between. DNA for the CDR3: TGTGCCAGCAGTTTAGATCTAAGTCAGCCCCAGCATTTT. Protein product: CASSLDLSQPQHF.

The chain is built from TRBV20-1 and TRBJ2-3; D may be TRBD1 or TRBD2 (5 bases each). V was pared by 0 bases and J by 0 bases, with 13 bases between. This CDR3 is built from 16 residues. The germline V gene encodes CDR1 DFQATT and CDR2 SNEGSKA (reference sequence). As DNA, the CDR3 is TGCAGTGCTAGAGATTCCGGGACGACTAGCACAGATACGCAGTATTTT. Protein sequence: CSARDSGTTSTDTQYF.

This clonotype appeared once. The chain uses TRBV6-2 or TRBV6-3 and TRBJ1-2; possibly TRBD1 for D (5 bases). The CDR3 runs 10 residues. Trimming shortened V by 8 bases and J by 6 bases, and 7 bases separated the two germline ends. Germline-derived CDR1 and CDR2 are MNHEY and SVGEGT. This CDR3 is CASGDDGYTF. The CDR3 bases are TGTGCCAGCGGGGACGATGGCTACACCTTC.